This T cell receptor beta chain was sequenced during a study of patients and donors after allogeneic stem cell transplantation (dated by TCRdb to between 2020 and 2021). V is reduced by 0 bases and J by 9 bases, leaving a spacing of 12 bases between them. The CDR3, from cysteine to phenylalanine, totals 14 residues. Only the CDR3 DNA stays, 42 bases, in frame from base 1. The germline V gene supplies CDR1 LGHNA and CDR2 YNFKEQ. To prepare the library, RT-PCR was applied. Sequencing relied on a NextSeq 550. TCRdb reprocessing: public reads trimmed at Q25 with fastp, clones called with MiXCR, in-frame beta chains kept. Entries are consolidated by CDR3 protein sequence, retaining the most common genes and DNA. Present in this sample are roughly 960,000 distinct CDR3 sequences, roughly 18% of which were seen just once. The ten largest clones capture around 5.5% of the sample. Points on this clonotype: Its antigen is not yet known. It has no much larger one-base neighbor in the sample; base qualities were not kept.

The chain is made from TRBV4-2 and TRBJ2-1; D gene: possibly TRBD2, on 5 matching bases. What was sequenced was blood, either unsorted or a sorted T cell fraction (not recorded which). The sequence came from a human donor who was either an allogeneic HSCT recipient or a stem cell or donor lymphocyte infusion donor (not recorded which). It is not recorded whose cells these are; they may come from a transplant donor. The DNA sequence is given as TGTGCCAGCAGCCAAGAGGGAGTGGGTCCTGAGCAGTTCTTC. Translated, this gives CASSQEGVGPEQFF.